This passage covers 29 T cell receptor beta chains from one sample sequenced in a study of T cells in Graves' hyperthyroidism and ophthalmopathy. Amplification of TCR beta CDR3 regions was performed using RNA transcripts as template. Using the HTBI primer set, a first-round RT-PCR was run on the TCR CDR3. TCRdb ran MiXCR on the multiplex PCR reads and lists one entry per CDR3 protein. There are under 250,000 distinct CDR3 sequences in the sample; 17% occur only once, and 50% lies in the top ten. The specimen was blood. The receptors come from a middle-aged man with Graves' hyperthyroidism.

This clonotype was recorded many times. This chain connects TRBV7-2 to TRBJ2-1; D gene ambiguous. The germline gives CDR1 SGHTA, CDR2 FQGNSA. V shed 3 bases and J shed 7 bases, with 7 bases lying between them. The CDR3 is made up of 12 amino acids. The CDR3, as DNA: TGTGCCAGCAGCTTTTTTGGGAATGAGCAGTTCTTC. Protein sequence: CASSFFGNEQFF.

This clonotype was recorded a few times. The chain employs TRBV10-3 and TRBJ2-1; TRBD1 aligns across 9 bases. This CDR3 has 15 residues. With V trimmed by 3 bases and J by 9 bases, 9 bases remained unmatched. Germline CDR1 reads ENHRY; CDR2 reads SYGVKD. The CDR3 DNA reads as TGTGCCATCAGTGAATTAGGACAGGGGAAGAGTGAGCAGTTCTTC. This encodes CAISELGQGKSEQFF.

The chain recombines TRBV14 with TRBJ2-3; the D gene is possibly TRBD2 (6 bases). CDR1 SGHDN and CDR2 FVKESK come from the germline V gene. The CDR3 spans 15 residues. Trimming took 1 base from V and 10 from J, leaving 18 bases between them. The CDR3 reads CASSQVAGSGDAQYF. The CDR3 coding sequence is TGTGCCAGCAGCCAAGTTGCAGGATCGGGGGATGCGCAGTATTTT.

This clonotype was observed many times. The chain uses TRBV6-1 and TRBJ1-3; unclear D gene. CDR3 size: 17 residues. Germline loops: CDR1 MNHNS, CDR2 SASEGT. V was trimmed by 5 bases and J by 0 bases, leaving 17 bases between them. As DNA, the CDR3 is TGTGCCAGCAGTTACGCTAAGGACGGGAGCTCTGGAAACACCATATATTTT. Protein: CASSYAKDGSSGNTIYF.

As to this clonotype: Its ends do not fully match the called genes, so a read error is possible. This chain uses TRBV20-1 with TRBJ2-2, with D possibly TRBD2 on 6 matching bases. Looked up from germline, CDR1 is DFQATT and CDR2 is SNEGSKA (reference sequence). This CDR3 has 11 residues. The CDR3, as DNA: TGCAGTGCTACTAGCGCCGGGGAGCTGCTTTTT. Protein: CSATSAGELLF.

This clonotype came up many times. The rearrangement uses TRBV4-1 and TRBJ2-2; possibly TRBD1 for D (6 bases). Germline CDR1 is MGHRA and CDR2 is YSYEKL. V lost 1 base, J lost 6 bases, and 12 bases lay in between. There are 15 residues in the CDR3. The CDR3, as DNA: TGCGCCAGCAGCCAAGGGGGCAGGGGTTCCGGGGAGCTGTTTTTT. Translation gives CASSQGGRGSGELFF.

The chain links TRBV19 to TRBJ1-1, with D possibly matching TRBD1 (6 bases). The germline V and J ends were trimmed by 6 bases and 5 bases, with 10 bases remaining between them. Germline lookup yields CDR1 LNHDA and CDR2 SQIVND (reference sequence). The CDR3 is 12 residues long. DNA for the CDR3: TGTGCCAGTAGATTCACAGGGACTGAAGCTTTCTTT. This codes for CASRFTGTEAFF. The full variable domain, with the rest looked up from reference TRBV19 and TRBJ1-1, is DGGITQSPKYLFRKEGQNVTLSCEQNLNHDAMYWYRQDPGQGLRLIYYSQIVNDFQKGDIAEGYSVSREKKESFPLTVTSAQKNPTAFYLCASRFTGTEAFFGQGTRLTVV.

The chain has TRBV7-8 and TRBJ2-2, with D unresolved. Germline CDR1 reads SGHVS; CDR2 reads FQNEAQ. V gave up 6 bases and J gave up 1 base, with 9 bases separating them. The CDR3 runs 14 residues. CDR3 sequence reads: CASSKLGNTGELFF. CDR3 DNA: TGTGCCAGCAGTAAGCTAGGGAACACCGGGGAGCTGTTTTTT. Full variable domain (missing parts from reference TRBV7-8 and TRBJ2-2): GAGVSQSPRYKVAKRGQDVALRCDPISGHVSLFWYQQALGQGPEFLTYFQNEAQLDKSGLPSDRFFAERPEGSVSTLKIQRTQQEDSAVYLCASSKLGNTGELFFGEGSRLTVL.

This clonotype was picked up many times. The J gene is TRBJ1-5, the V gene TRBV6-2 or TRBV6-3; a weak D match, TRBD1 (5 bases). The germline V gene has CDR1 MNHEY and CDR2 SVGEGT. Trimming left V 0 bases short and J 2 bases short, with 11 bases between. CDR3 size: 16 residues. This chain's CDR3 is CASSYSRDGRNQPQHF. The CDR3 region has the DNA TGTGCCAGCAGTTACTCCAGGGACGGACGCAATCAGCCCCAGCATTTT.

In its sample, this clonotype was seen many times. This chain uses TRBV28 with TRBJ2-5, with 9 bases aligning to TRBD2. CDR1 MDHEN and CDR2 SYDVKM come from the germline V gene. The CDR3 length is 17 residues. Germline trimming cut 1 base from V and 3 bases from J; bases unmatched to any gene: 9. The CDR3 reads CASSLFRRLADKETQYF. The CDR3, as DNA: TGTGCCAGCAGTTTATTTCGTCGACTAGCGGACAAAGAGACCCAGTACTTC.

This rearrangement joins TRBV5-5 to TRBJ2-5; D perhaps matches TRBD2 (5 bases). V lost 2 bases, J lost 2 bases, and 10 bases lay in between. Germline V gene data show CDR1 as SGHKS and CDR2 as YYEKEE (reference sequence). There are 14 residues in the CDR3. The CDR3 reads CASSFGLTQETQYF. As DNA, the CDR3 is TGTGCCAGCAGCTTCGGACTGACACAAGAGACCCAGTACTTC.

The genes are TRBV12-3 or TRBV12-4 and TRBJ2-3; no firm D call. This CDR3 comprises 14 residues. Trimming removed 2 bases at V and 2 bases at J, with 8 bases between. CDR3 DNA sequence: TGTGCCAGCAGTTTAAGGCTGTACACAGATACGCAGTATTTT. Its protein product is CASSLRLYTDTQYF.

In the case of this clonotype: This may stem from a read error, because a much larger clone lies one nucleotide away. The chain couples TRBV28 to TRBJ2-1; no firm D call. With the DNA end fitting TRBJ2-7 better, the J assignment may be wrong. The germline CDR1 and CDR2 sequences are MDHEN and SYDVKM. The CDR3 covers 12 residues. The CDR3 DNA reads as TGTGCCAGCAGTTTGTTCCTCAATGAGCAGTACTTC. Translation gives CASSLFLNEQYF.

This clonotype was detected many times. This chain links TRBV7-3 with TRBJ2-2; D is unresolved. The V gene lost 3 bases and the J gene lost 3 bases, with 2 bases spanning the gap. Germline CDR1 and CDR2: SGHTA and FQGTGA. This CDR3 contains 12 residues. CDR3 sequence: CASSLDTGELFF. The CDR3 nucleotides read TGTGCCAGCAGCTTGGACACCGGGGAGCTGTTTTTT.

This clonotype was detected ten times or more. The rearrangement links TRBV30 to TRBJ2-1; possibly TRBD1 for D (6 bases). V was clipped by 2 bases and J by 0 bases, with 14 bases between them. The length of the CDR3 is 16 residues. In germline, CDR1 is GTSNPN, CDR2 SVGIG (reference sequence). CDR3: CAWSQQGLSSYNEQFF. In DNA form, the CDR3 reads TGTGCCTGGAGTCAACAGGGCTTGAGCTCCTACAATGAGCAGTTCTTC.

CDR3 bases: TGTGCCAGCAGTTACGCAGGGGGCTCTAATGAAAAACTGTTTTTT. This sequence encodes CASSYAGGSNEKLFF. The chain has TRBV6-5 and TRBJ1-4; 8 nucleotides match TRBD1. This CDR3 is built from 15 residues. Germline-derived CDR1 and CDR2 are MNHEY and SVGAGI. After removal of 2 bases from V and 3 bases from J, the junction contained 2 bases not matched to a gene.

The CDR3, as DNA: TGCGCCAGCAGCTGGGCTTTTGACAGAGAAGCTTTCTTT. Protein: CASSWAFDREAFF. The chain combines TRBV5-1 with TRBJ1-1; tentatively, D is TRBD1 (5 bases). Germline V gives CDR1 SGHRS, CDR2 YFSETQ. Trimming took off 3 bases at V and 8 bases at J, with 14 bases between the two ends. The CDR3 sequence is 13 residues long.

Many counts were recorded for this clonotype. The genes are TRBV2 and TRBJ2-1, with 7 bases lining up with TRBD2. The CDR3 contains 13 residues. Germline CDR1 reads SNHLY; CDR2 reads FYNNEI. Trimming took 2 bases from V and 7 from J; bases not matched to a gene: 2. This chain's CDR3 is CASSELAENEQFF. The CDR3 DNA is TGTGCCAGCAGTGAACTAGCGGAAAATGAGCAGTTCTTC.

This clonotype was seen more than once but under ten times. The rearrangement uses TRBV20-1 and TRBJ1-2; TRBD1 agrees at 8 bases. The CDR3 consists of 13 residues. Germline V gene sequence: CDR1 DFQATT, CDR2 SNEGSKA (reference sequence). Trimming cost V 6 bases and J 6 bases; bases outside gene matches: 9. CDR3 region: CSAALTTGDGYTF. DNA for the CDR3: TGCAGTGCCGCCCTCACGACAGGGGATGGCTACACCTTC.

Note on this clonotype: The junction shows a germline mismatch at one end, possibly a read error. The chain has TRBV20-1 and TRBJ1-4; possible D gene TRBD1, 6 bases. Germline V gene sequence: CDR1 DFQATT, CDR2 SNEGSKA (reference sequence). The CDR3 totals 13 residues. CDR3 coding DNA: TGCAGTGCGCAACAGGGCTTTAATGAAAAACTGGTTTTT. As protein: CSAQQGFNEKLVF.

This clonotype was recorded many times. CDR3 nucleotides: TGTGCCATCAGTGGGACCGACCAAGAGACCCAGTACTTC. This gives the protein CAISGTDQETQYF. The V gene is TRBV10-3, the J gene TRBJ2-5, with D uncertain. The CDR3 contains 13 residues. Per germline, CDR1 ENHRY and CDR2 SYGVKD. The V gene lost 4 bases and the J gene lost 0 bases, with 6 bases spanning the gap.

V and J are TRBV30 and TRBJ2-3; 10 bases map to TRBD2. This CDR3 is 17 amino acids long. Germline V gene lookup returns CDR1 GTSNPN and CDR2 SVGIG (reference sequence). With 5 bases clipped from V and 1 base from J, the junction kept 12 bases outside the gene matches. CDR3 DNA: TGTGCCTGGGATGGGGGACTAGCGAGTCTTCGCACAGATACGCAGTATTTT. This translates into CAWDGGLASLRTDTQYF.

CDR3 nucleotides: TGCGCCAGCAGCCAAGCCGACAGGGAGCCATACTACGAGCAGTACTTC. Its protein product is CASSQADREPYYEQYF. J is TRBJ2-7 and V is TRBV4-3; TRBD1 matches 7 bases. The CDR3 has 16 amino acids. J lost 3 bases, V lost 1 base, and 9 bases had no gene match. Germline CDR1 is LGHNA and CDR2 is YSLEER.

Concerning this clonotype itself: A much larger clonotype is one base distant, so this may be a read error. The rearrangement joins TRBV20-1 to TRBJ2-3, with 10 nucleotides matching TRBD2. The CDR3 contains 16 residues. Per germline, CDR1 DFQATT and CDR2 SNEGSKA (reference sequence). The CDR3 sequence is CGAESLAGGSTDTQYF. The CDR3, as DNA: TGCGGTGCTGAATCGTTAGCGGGAGGAAGCACAGATACGCAGTATTTT.

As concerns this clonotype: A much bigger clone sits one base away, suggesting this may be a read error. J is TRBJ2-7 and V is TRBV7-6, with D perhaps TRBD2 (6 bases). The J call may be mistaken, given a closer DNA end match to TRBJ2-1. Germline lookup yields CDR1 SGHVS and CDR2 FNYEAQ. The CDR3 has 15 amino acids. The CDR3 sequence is CASSRGTAPSYEQFF. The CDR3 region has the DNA TGTGCCAGCAGCCGTGGGACTGCCCCCTCCTACGAGCAGTTCTTC.

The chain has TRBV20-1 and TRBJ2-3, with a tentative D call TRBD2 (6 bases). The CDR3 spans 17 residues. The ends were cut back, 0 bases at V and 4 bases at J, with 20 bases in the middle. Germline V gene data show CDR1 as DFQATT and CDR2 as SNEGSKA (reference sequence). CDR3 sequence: CSARDRAGAGVPDTQYF. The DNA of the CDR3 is TGCAGTGCTAGAGATAGAGCCGGAGCGGGTGTTCCAGATACGCAGTATTTT.

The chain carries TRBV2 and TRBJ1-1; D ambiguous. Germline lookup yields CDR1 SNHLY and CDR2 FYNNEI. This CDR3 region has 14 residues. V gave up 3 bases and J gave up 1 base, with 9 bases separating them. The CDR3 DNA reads TGTGCCAGCAGTGAGCAGGCAGAGAACACTGAAGCTTTCTTT. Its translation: CASSEQAENTEAFF.

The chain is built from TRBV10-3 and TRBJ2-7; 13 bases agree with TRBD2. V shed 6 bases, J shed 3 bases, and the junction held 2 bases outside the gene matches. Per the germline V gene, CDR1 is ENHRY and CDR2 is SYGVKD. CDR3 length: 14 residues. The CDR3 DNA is TGTGCCATCAGGGGGACTAGCGGGAACTACGAGCAGTACTTC. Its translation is CAIRGTSGNYEQYF.

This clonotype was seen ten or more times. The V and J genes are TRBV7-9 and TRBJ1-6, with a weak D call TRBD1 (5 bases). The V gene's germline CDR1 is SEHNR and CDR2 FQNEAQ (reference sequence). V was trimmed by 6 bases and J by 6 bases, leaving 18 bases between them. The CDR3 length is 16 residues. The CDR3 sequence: CASRSGRAAANSPLHF. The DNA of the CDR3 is TGTGCCAGCAGATCGGGACGGGCAGCCGCTAATTCACCCCTCCACTTT.